The 30 T cell receptor beta chains listed next were all sequenced from one sample in a study of blood T cell repertoires in COVID-19 (dated by TCRdb to the early 2020s). The library relied on the immunoSEQ multiplex PCR assay. Imported from immuneACCESS, the table was reduced by TCRdb to in-frame sequences with V and J called. These copies leave out some clones; in studies compared against another copy, an unresolved V gene accounts for under half, and the cause of the remainder is not known. The sample table records fewer than 200,000 clones; approximately 90% of these occur just once. Of the sample, around 0.53% is held by the ten largest clones. The sequenced sample was peripheral blood. Every receptor here comes from a middle-aged man with acute or convalescent COVID-19.

This chain joins TRBV29-1 and TRBJ2-1, with 7 bases that match TRBD1. CDR3 length equals 14 residues. Trimming at V came to 0 bases and at J to 2 bases, leaving 1 base not matched to a gene. The germline CDR1 and CDR2 sequences are SQVTM and ANQGSEA. The CDR3, as DNA: TGCAGCGTTGAAGAGGGGACAGCCTACAATGAGCAGTTCTTC. As protein: CSVEEGTAYNEQFF.

This chain connects TRBV7-8 to TRBJ1-2; TRBD1 might be the D (6 bases). Germline CDR1 is SGHVS and CDR2 is FQNEAQ. CDR3 length: 15 residues. V was pared by 5 bases and J by 4 bases, with 17 bases between. CDR3 nucleotide sequence: TGTGCCAGCAGCCCCTCTCCTGGGGGGGCCTATGGCTACACCTTC. This translates into CASSPSPGGAYGYTF.

This chain links TRBV7-3 with TRBJ1-5; 9 bases align to TRBD1. CDR3 length: 14 amino acids. The germline V gene encodes CDR1 SGHTA and CDR2 FQGTGA. Losses at the gene ends were 6 bases for V and 5 bases for J; bases not matched to a gene: 5. DNA for the CDR3: TGTGCCAGCAGTTCGGGACAGGGAGATCAGCCCCAGCATTTT. Translated, it gives CASSSGQGDQPQHF.

The gene calls are TRBV19 and TRBJ2-5; 7 bases are a match to TRBD2. There are 15 residues in the CDR3. Germline V gives CDR1 LNHDA, CDR2 SQIVND (reference sequence). V shed 6 bases, J shed 0 bases, and the junction held 7 bases outside the gene matches. The CDR3 here is CASRFTSAHQETQYF. CDR3 sequence (DNA): TGTGCCAGTAGGTTCACTAGCGCTCACCAAGAGACCCAGTACTTC.

This rearrangement joins TRBV19 to TRBJ2-1; 10 nucleotides line up with TRBD2. CDR3 length: 15 residues. Germline V gene lookup returns CDR1 LNHDA and CDR2 SQIVND (reference sequence). V trimming: 5 bases; J trimming: 7 bases; junction bases outside the gene matches: 8. CDR3 sequence reads: CASSSLAGVDNEQFF. CDR3 bases: TGTGCCAGTAGTTCCCTAGCGGGAGTCGATAATGAGCAGTTCTTC.

The CDR3 sequence: CAWSILQGSLNSPLHF. DNA of the CDR3: TGTGCCTGGAGTATACTACAGGGTTCTCTCAATTCACCCCTCCACTTT. This chain links TRBV30 with TRBJ1-6, with D perhaps TRBD1 (6 bases). This CDR3 comprises 16 residues. V lost 2 bases and J 7 bases, leaving 18 bases between the germline ends. CDR1 and CDR2 (germline): GTSNPN, SVGIG (reference sequence).

This chain joins TRBV19 and TRBJ1-1, with a weak D call TRBD1 (6 bases). There are 11 residues in the CDR3. Germline V lookup: CDR1 LNHDA, CDR2 SQIVND (reference sequence). Deletions cut 4 bases from V and 7 bases from J, with 7 bases between. The CDR3 is CASSSRGEAFF. CDR3 bases: TGTGCCAGTAGTAGCAGGGGTGAAGCTTTCTTT.

The rearrangement links TRBV18 to TRBJ2-1, with TRBD1 matching 9 bases. This CDR3 contains 14 residues. CDR1 and CDR2 (germline): KGHSH, LQKENI. V gave up 5 bases and J gave up 2 bases; unmatched junction bases: 1. In nucleotides, the CDR3 is TGTGCCAGCTCAACAGGGGGCACCTACAATGAGCAGTTCTTC. Translated, it gives CASSTGGTYNEQFF.

V usage is TRBV12-3 or TRBV12-4 and J usage is TRBJ2-1; D may be TRBD2 (6 bases). This CDR3 region has 13 residues. Trimming removed 4 bases at V and 9 bases at J, with 13 bases between. In DNA, the CDR3 is TGTGCCAGCAGTTCCCCCCCGGGGGTTGAGCAGTTCTTC. It codes for CASSSPPGVEQFF.

CDR3: CASSLQGVNEQFF. CDR3 bases: TGTGCCAGCAGCCTCCAGGGGGTCAATGAGCAGTTCTTC. This chain connects TRBV7-2 to TRBJ2-1; TRBD1 agrees at 7 bases. From germline, CDR1 is SGHTA and CDR2 FQGNSA. This CDR3 comprises 13 residues. Trimming removed 5 bases from V and 6 bases from J; junction bases left unmatched: 4. Supplemented by reference TRBV7-2 and TRBJ2-1, the full variable domain reads GAGVSQSPSNKVTEKGKDVELRCDPISGHTALYWYRQSLGQGLEFLIYFQGNSAPDKSGLPSDRFSAERTGGSVSTLTIQRTQQEDSAVYLCASSLQGVNEQFFGPGTRLTVL.

The rearrangement links TRBV2 to TRBJ1-1; 8 bases match TRBD1. Germline V gene data show CDR1 as SNHLY and CDR2 as FYNNEI. Losses at the gene ends were 6 bases for V and 3 bases for J; bases not matched to a gene: 6. This CDR3 comprises 14 residues. CDR3 nucleotides: TGTGCCAGCAGGGGGGACAGGTGGGACACTGAAGCTTTCTTT. Amino acid sequence: CASRGDRWDTEAFF.

This sequence joins TRBV28 and TRBJ1-1; 8 bases line up with TRBD1. CDR1 MDHEN and CDR2 SYDVKM come from the germline V gene. The length of the CDR3 is 12 residues. CDR3 sequence: CATGQGNTEAFF. In nucleotides, the CDR3 is TGTGCAACTGGACAGGGGAACACTGAAGCTTTCTTT.

This clone was seen only once. This rearrangement joins TRBV10-1 to TRBJ2-2; D perhaps matches TRBD1 (5 bases). From germline, CDR1 is WNHNN and CDR2 SYGVQD (reference sequence). With 11 bases removed from V and 1 base from J, the gap between germline ends came to 11 bases. CDR3 size: 13 residues. The CDR3 loop is CACQGQNTGELFF. CDR3 in DNA: TGCGCCTGTCAGGGTCAGAACACCGGGGAGCTGTTTTTT.

The gene calls are TRBV6-6 and TRBJ2-4, with TRBD1 identical over 10 bases. Germline V CDR1 and CDR2: MNHNY, SVGAGI (reference sequence). V was pared by 5 bases and J by 0 bases, with 16 bases of the junction left unmatched. The CDR3 has 20 residues. The CDR3 spells CASSLAVGQGPSLAKNIQYF. The CDR3 DNA sequence: TGTGCCAGCAGTCTCGCGGTGGGACAGGGGCCCAGTTTAGCCAAAAACATTCAGTACTTC.

CDR3 sequence: CASSLWSRGGETQYF. CDR3 nucleotide sequence: TGTGCCAGCAGCTTATGGTCCCGGGGAGGGGAGACCCAGTACTTC. The V call is TRBV7-6, the J call TRBJ2-5, with TRBD2 matching 7 bases. CDR3 length equals 15 residues. V shed 2 bases and J 5 bases; nucleotides not matched to a gene: 8. Looked up from germline, CDR1 is SGHVS and CDR2 is FNYEAQ. The whole variable domain, filled in from reference TRBV7-6 and TRBJ2-5, reads GAGVSQSPRYKVTKRGQDVALRCDPISGHVSLYWYRQALGQGPEFLTYFNYEAQQDKSGLPNDRFSAERPEGSISTLTIQRTEQRDSAMYRCASSLWSRGGETQYFGPGTRLLVL.

This chain connects TRBV19 to TRBJ2-2, with D hard to call. Germline lookup yields CDR1 LNHDA and CDR2 SQIVND (reference sequence). The CDR3 covers 16 residues. Trimming cost V 4 bases and J 2 bases, with 14 bases left between them. DNA of the CDR3: TGTGCCAGTAGTACCTCAGAAGCGAAAAACACCGGGGAGCTGTTTTTT. Protein: CASSTSEAKNTGELFF.

This chain connects TRBV5-1 to TRBJ2-3; 13 bases fit TRBD2. CDR1 and CDR2 from the germline V gene are SGHRS and YFSETQ. The CDR3 consists of 16 residues. Trimming took 2 bases from V and 9 from J; bases not matched to a gene: 9. Written as DNA, the CDR3 is TGCGCCAGCAGCTTAGGGACTAGCGGGGCCCATGGGACGCAGTATTTT. Translated: CASSLGTSGAHGTQYF.

The rearrangement joins TRBV27 to TRBJ2-1; 12 bases fit TRBD2. The CDR3 length is 15 residues. Germline CDR1 reads MNHEY; CDR2 reads SMNVEV (reference sequence). V trimming: 2 bases; J trimming: 9 bases; junction bases outside the gene matches: 5. In DNA form, the CDR3 reads TGTGCCAGCAGTTTAAGGCTAGCGGGAGGGAGTGAGCAGTTCTTC. Protein product: CASSLRLAGGSEQFF.

This rearrangement joins TRBV3-1 (or the pseudogene TRBV3-2) to TRBJ2-3, with D hard to call. Germline V lookup: CDR1 LGHDT, CDR2 YNNKEL (reference sequence). The CDR3 contains 16 residues. V was cut by 0 bases and J by 0 bases, with 10 bases left in between. This CDR3 reads CASSQDGRGSTDTQYF. The CDR3, as DNA: TGTGCCAGCAGCCAAGATGGTAGAGGAAGCACAGATACGCAGTATTTT.

The chain combines TRBV24-1 with TRBJ2-7, with 7 bases lining up with TRBD2. The CDR3 covers 13 residues. The germline gives CDR1 KGHDR, CDR2 SFDVKD. V dropped 4 bases and J dropped 3; count of bases not matched to a gene: 2. This CDR3 reads CATSEGGGYEQYF. The CDR3 bases are TGTGCCACCAGTGAGGGGGGGGGCTACGAGCAGTACTTC.

The chain combines TRBV4-1 with TRBJ1-4; possibly TRBD1 for D (6 bases). CDR1 is MGHRA and CDR2 is YSYEKL in the germline V gene. Trimming removed 0 bases at V and 3 bases at J, with 14 bases between. CDR3 length: 17 residues. The CDR3, as DNA: TGCGCCAGCAGCCAAGATCCGAGGGGGGGGGCTAATGAAAAACTGTTTTTT. Amino acids: CASSQDPRGGANEKLFF.

In this sample, this clone turned up once. The chain carries TRBV19 and TRBJ1-5, with D possibly TRBD1 on 6 matching bases. The CDR3 spans 13 residues. The V end lost 5 bases, the J end lost 7 bases, and 12 bases lay between the germline ends. From germline, CDR1 is LNHDA and CDR2 SQIVND (reference sequence). The CDR3 coding sequence is TGTGCCAGTAGTGAGGGGGTCGGGCAGCCCCAGCATTTT. Amino acid sequence: CASSEGVGQPQHF.

This rearrangement joins TRBV13 to TRBJ1-1; 10 positions agree with TRBD1. The CDR3 totals 14 residues. Unmatched junction bases numbered 3, after V lost 0 bases and J lost 8 bases. Germline V CDR1 and CDR2: PRHDT, FYEKMQ (reference sequence). CDR3 in amino acids: CASSLGGQGPEAFF. CDR3 DNA sequence: TGTGCCAGCAGCTTAGGGGGACAGGGGCCCGAAGCTTTCTTT.

The rearrangement joins TRBV5-1 to TRBJ1-4, with 9 bases lining up with TRBD1. The CDR3 has 16 residues. The germline gives CDR1 SGHRS, CDR2 YFSETQ. V lost 4 bases, J lost 0 bases, and 4 bases stayed unmatched. DNA of the CDR3: TGCGCCAGCAGCCACGGGGACAGGGCAACTAATGAAAAACTGTTTTTT. Its protein is CASSHGDRATNEKLFF.

The sample holds a few counts of this clone. The rearrangement joins TRBV6-1 to TRBJ2-7, with TRBD1 as a possible D gene (5 bases). The germline V gene has CDR1 MNHNS and CDR2 SASEGT. This CDR3 is built from 19 residues. V lost 0 bases, J lost 2 bases, and 23 bases lay in between. CDR3 sequence: CASSEAISGWRQKAYEQYF. CDR3 sequence (DNA): TGTGCCAGCAGTGAAGCTATTTCGGGTTGGAGACAGAAGGCCTACGAGCAGTACTTC.

This sequence joins TRBV10-1 and TRBJ2-2; TRBD2 might be the D (6 bases). The V end lost 4 bases, the J end lost 0 bases, and 12 bases lay between the germline ends. The CDR3 spans 16 residues. CDR1 and CDR2 from the germline V gene are WNHNN and SYGVQD (reference sequence). CDR3 bases: TGCGCCAGCAGTGTTTGGAGGGGTGCGAACACCGGGGAGCTGTTTTTT. This translates into CASSVWRGANTGELFF.

V gene TRBV28 combines with J gene TRBJ2-5, with D tentatively TRBD1 (7 bases). The V end was cut by 4 bases, the J end by 4 bases, with 19 bases between. CDR1 and CDR2 from the germline V gene are MDHEN and SYDVKM. This CDR3 is built from 16 residues. CDR3 sequence reads: CASSSPRGTERETQYF. CDR3 nucleotides: TGTGCCAGCAGTTCACCCCGGGGGACAGAAAGAGAGACCCAGTACTTC. Based on the CDR3 plus reference TRBV28 and TRBJ2-5, the full variable domain is DVKVTQSSRYLVKRTGEKVFLECVQDMDHENMFWYRQDPGLGLRLIYFSYDVKMKEKGDIPEGYSVSREKKERFSLILESASTNQTSMYLCASSSPRGTERETQYFGPGTRLLVL.

The chain uses TRBV9 and TRBJ2-3; the D gene is possibly TRBD1 (5 bases). V dropped 2 bases and J dropped 2 bases, with 12 bases sitting between them. CDR1 and CDR2 (germline): SGDLS, YYNGEE. The CDR3 spans 15 residues. The CDR3 sequence is CASSVGRLSTDTQYF. The DNA of the CDR3 is TGTGCCAGCAGCGTGGGGCGGCTATCCACAGATACGCAGTATTTT.

Concerning this clone: One end of the junction fails to match germline, which may point to a read error. The V gene is TRBV2, the J gene TRBJ2-5; 9 bases agree with TRBD2. The CDR3 covers 16 residues. CDR1 is SNHLY, CDR2 FYNNEI, per germline. The CDR3 bases are TGTGTCAGCAGTGAATGGCTAGCGGGGACCCAAGAGACCCAGTACTTC. Its protein is CVSSEWLAGTQETQYF.

V gene TRBV5-1 combines with J gene TRBJ2-2, with D possibly TRBD2 on 5 matching bases. V was shortened by 2 bases and J by 0 bases, with 11 bases between the two germline ends. The CDR3 runs to 16 residues. CDR1 is SGHRS and CDR2 is YFSETQ in the germline V gene. The CDR3 region is CASSFSSLANTGELFF. For the CDR3, the DNA is TGCGCCAGCAGCTTTTCTAGCCTCGCGAACACCGGGGAGCTGTTTTTT.